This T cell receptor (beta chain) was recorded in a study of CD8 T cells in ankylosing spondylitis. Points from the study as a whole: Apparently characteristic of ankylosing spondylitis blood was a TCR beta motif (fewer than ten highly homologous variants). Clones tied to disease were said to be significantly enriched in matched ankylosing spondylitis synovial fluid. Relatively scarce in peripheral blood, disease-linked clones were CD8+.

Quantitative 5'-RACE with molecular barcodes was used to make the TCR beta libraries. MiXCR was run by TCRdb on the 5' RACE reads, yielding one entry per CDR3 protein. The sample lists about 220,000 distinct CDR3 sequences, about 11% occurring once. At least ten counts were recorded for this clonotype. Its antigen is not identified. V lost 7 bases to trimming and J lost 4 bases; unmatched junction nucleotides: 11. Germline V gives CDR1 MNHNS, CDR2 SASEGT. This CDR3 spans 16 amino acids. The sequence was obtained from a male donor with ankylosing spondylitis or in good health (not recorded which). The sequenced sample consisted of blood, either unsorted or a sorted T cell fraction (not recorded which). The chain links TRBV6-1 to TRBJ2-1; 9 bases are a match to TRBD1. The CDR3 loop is CASTSGTGWGYNEQFF. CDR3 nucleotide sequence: TGTGCCAGCACCTCCGGGACAGGGTGGGGATACAATGAGCAGTTCTTC.